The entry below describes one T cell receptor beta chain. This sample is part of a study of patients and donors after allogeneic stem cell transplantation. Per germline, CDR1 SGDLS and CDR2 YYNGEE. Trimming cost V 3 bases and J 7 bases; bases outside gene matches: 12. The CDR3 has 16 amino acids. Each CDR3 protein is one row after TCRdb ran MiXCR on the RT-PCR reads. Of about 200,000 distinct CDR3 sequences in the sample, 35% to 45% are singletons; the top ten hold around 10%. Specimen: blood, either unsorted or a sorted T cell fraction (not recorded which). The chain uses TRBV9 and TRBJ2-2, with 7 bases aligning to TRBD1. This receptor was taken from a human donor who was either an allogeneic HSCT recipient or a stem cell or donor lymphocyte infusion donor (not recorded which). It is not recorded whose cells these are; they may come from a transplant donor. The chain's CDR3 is CASSASAGGRGGELFF. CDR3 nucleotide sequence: TGTGCCAGCAGCGCCTCTGCAGGGGGACGGGGCGGGGAGCTGTTTTTT.